The rows below give T cell receptor beta chains drawn from one sample of a study of blood T cells in healthy people across ages. MiXCR, run by TCRdb on the 5' RACE reads, gives a single entry per CDR3 protein. The sample shows about 1,000,000 distinct CDR3 sequences, 40% to 50% of them seen only once. Material for sequencing was blood. Every receptor here comes from a woman aged 55-69 years in good health. The CDR3 runs from the conserved cysteine through the conserved F or W. D genes are given only for firm matches. Size tells how often a clone was seen (once, few, many) or the class of an expanded clone, and some rows leave it out.

clone_size,d_call,v_call,j_call,cdr3_aa,cdr3_nt
-,-,TRBV20-1,TRBJ2-1,CSASLGVYNEQFF,TGCAGTGCTAGTTTGGGAGTCTACAATGAGCAGTTCTTC
few,-,TRBV3-1,TRBJ2-7,CASSQGHHEQYF,TGTGCCAGCAGCCAAGGACACCACGAGCAGTACTTC
few,-,TRBV20-1,TRBJ2-1,CSQSGVRYNEQFF,TGCAGCCAATCAGGGGTTAGGTACAATGAGCAGTTCTTC
-,-,TRBV5-5,TRBJ1-5,CASKLESGDQPQHF,TGTGCCAGCAAGCTTGAATCAGGCGATCAGCCCCAGCATTTT
few,-,TRBV11-2,TRBJ2-7,CASSLAIFGTYEQYF,TGTGCCAGCAGCTTAGCGATATTTGGCACCTACGAGCAGTACTTC
-,-,TRBV6-2/TRBV6-3,TRBJ2-1,CASSYPLGGDNEQFF,TGTGCCAGCAGTTACCCCCTAGGAGGAGACAATGAGCAGTTCTTC
-,-,TRBV20-1,TRBJ2-5,CSAARAMETQYF,TGCAGTGCTGCTAGGGCGATGGAGACCCAGTACTTC
-,TRBD2,TRBV9,TRBJ2-1,CASSVKHAAGGGEQFF,TGTGCCAGCAGCGTGAAACACGCGGCGGGAGGCGGTGAGCAGTTCTTC
-,TRBD2,TRBV5-1,TRBJ2-1,CASRTGTSGTLQETQFF,TGCGCCAGCAGGACCGGGACTAGCGGGACGCTCCAAGAGACCCAGTTCTTC
-,TRBD2,TRBV20-1,TRBJ2-1,CSASGTSGKVEQFF,TGCAGTGCTTCAGGGACTAGCGGGAAAGTTGAGCAGTTCTTC
-,TRBD2,TRBV10-3,TRBJ2-7,CAISPVGENSGSEQYF,TGTGCCATCAGTCCAGTCGGGGAAAATAGCGGGAGCGAGCAGTACTTC
-,TRBD1,TRBV4-1,TRBJ1-2,CASSQPLTGEDGYTF,TGCGCCAGCAGCCAACCTCTGACAGGGGAGGACGGCTACACCTTC
few,-,TRBV6-1,TRBJ2-5,CASAEIGPGETQYF,TGTGCCAGCGCGGAGATCGGGCCGGGAGAGACCCAGTACTTC
-,-,TRBV24-1,TRBJ2-1,CATSDGGPANEQFF,TGTGCCACCAGTGACGGCGGGCCTGCGAATGAGCAGTTCTTC
-,TRBD1,TRBV2,TRBJ1-1,CASSESGTGVTEAFF,TGTGCCAGCAGTGAATCCGGGACAGGGGTTACTGAAGCTTTCTTT
-,TRBD1,TRBV12-3/TRBV12-4,TRBJ2-7,CASRRTGIYEQYF,TGTGCCAGCAGGAGGACAGGGATCTACGAGCAGTACTTC
few,-,TRBV20-1,TRBJ2-7,CSARDWSLDTYEQYF,TGCAGTGCTAGAGATTGGTCACTAGATACCTACGAGCAGTACTTC
-,TRBD2,TRBV5-1,TRBJ2-7,CASSSGLAGSSYEQYF,TGCGCCAGCAGCTCGGGACTAGCAGGGAGCTCCTACGAGCAGTACTTC
few,TRBD2,TRBV10-3,TRBJ2-1,CAISEASGRVEQFF,TGTGCCATCAGTGAGGCTAGCGGGAGAGTTGAGCAGTTCTTC
-,TRBD2,TRBV27,TRBJ2-1,CVSRSGSYINEQFF,TGTGTCAGTCGTAGCGGGAGCTATATAAATGAGCAGTTCTTC
-,TRBD2,TRBV9,TRBJ2-3,CASSVAGVSTDTQYF,TGTGCCAGCAGCGTTGCGGGAGTCAGCACAGATACGCAGTATTTT
-,-,TRBV7-9,TRBJ2-1,CASSFATRGRNEQFF,TGTGCCAGCAGCTTTGCGACTAGGGGCCGGAATGAGCAGTTCTTC
-,TRBD2,TRBV9,TRBJ2-1,CASTLGLADSNEQFF,TGTGCCAGCACCCTGGGACTAGCGGATTCCAATGAGCAGTTCTTC
few,TRBD1,TRBV28,TRBJ2-7,CASSSGTGDYNEQYF,TGTGCCAGCAGTTCCGGGACAGGGGACTACAATGAGCAGTACTTC
-,-,TRBV4-2,TRBJ1-2,CASSQVRGDGYTF,TGTGCCAGCAGCCAAGTCCGCGGGGATGGCTACACCTTC
-,-,TRBV10-3,TRBJ1-1,CAITLGYGNTEAFF,TGTGCCATCACGCTAGGGTATGGGAACACTGAAGCTTTCTTT
few,-,TRBV5-1,TRBJ2-5,CASSVNIQETQYF,TGCGCCAGCAGCGTCAATATACAAGAGACCCAGTACTTC
-,TRBD2,TRBV13,TRBJ2-7,CASRPSGSFAYEQYF,TGTGCCAGCAGGCCTAGCGGGAGTTTCGCCTACGAGCAGTACTTC
-,-,TRBV27,TRBJ1-4,CASSLTYSGEKLFF,TGTGCCAGCAGTTTAACGTATTCGGGAGAAAAACTGTTTTTT
-,TRBD1,TRBV11-2,TRBJ2-1,CASSSQGQGQPRGFF,TGTGCCAGCAGCTCCCAGGGACAGGGACAACCCCGGGGGTTCTTC
many,-,TRBV7-8,TRBJ2-1,CASSLKWEQFF,TGTGCCAGCAGCTTAAAATGGGAGCAGTTCTTC
-,TRBD1,TRBV3-1,TRBJ2-4,CASSQEWTGLAKNIQYF,TGTGCCAGCAGCCAAGAGTGGACAGGACTAGCCAAAAACATTCAGTACTTC
-,-,TRBV13,TRBJ2-1,CASSLRILNNEQFF,TGTGCCAGCAGCTTACGGATTCTCAACAATGAGCAGTTCTTC
once,-,TRBV7-8,TRBJ2-5,CASSRLEGAVRIHEQYF,TGTGCCAGCAGCCGCCTGGAGGGGGCGGTAAGGATCCATGAGCAGTACTTC
-,-,TRBV6-5,TRBJ1-2,CASSYSQHNNYGYTF,TGTGCCAGCAGTTACTCCCAGCATAATAACTATGGCTACACCTTC
-,-,TRBV20-1,TRBJ2-7,CSALVDEQYF,TGCAGTGCTCTCGTAGACGAGCAGTACTTC
once,-,TRBV21-1,TRBJ2-1,CASSKNAGTEQFF,TGTGCCAGCAGCAAAAACGCAGGGACCGAGCAGTTCTTC
-,TRBD2,TRBV12-3/TRBV12-4,TRBJ2-3,CASSLVLAGITDTQYF,TGTGCCAGCAGTTTAGTTCTAGCGGGAATAACAGATACGCAGTATTTT
-,-,TRBV11-2,TRBJ1-2,CASSTKDFTNYGYTF,TGTGCCAGCAGCACAAAAGACTTTACTAACTATGGCTACACCTTC
few,TRBD2,TRBV20-1,TRBJ2-7,CSASGLADYNEQYF,TGCAGTGCTAGTGGGCTAGCGGACTACAATGAGCAGTACTTC
-,TRBD2,TRBV28,TRBJ2-7,CASSFATSGSSYEQYF,TGTGCCAGCAGTTTCGCGACTAGCGGGAGTTCCTACGAGCAGTACTTC
-,-,TRBV5-5,TRBJ1-1,CASRNLGSTEAFF,TGTGCCAGCAGGAACCTGGGGAGCACTGAAGCTTTCTTT
-,-,TRBV14,TRBJ1-2,CASSQVPPGQFDGYTF,TGTGCCAGCAGCCAAGTCCCCCCCGGCCAATTTGATGGCTACACCTTC
-,-,TRBV7-2,TRBJ1-2,CASSHRILTGQGYTF,TGTGCCAGCAGCCACCGGATCCTCACAGGGCAAGGCTACACCTTC
once,-,TRBV11-2,TRBJ1-1,CASSWHAEAFF,TGTGCCAGCAGTTGGCACGCTGAAGCTTTCTTT
-,-,TRBV5-6,TRBJ2-7,CASSPGGTWGQYF,TGTGCCAGCAGCCCTGGAGGGACTTGGGGGCAGTACTTC
-,TRBD1,TRBV4-1,TRBJ2-5,CASSQGPGGEETQYF,TGCGCCAGCAGCCAAGGGCCAGGGGGAGAGGAGACCCAGTACTTC
-,-,TRBV10-3,TRBJ2-7,CAISDNQANPYEQYF,TGTGCCATCAGTGACAATCAGGCGAACCCCTACGAGCAGTACTTC
many,-,TRBV29-1,TRBJ2-1,CSVGPRYNEQFF,TGCAGCGTTGGCCCGAGGTACAATGAGCAGTTCTTC
few,-,TRBV5-1,TRBJ1-2,CASSLEGIYGYTF,TGCGCCAGCAGCTTGGAGGGAATCTATGGCTACACCTTC
few,TRBD1,TRBV9,TRBJ2-1,CASSAVSSGQGVDEQFF,TGTGCCAGCAGCGCGGTTAGCTCGGGACAGGGAGTTGATGAGCAGTTCTTC
once,-,TRBV2,TRBJ2-6,CASTGPGANVLTF,TGTGCCAGCACGGGGCCTGGGGCCAACGTCCTGACTTTC
-,TRBD2,TRBV9,TRBJ2-7,CASSVEASGRNEQYF,TGTGCCAGCAGCGTAGAGGCTAGCGGGAGGAACGAGCAGTACTTC
few,-,TRBV5-6,TRBJ2-4,CASSTWGRALAKNIQYF,TGTGCCAGCAGCACCTGGGGGCGAGCACTAGCCAAAAACATTCAGTACTTC
-,-,TRBV29-1,TRBJ2-1,CSVSIGSSNEQFF,TGCAGCGTTTCCATCGGGAGTAGTAATGAGCAGTTCTTC